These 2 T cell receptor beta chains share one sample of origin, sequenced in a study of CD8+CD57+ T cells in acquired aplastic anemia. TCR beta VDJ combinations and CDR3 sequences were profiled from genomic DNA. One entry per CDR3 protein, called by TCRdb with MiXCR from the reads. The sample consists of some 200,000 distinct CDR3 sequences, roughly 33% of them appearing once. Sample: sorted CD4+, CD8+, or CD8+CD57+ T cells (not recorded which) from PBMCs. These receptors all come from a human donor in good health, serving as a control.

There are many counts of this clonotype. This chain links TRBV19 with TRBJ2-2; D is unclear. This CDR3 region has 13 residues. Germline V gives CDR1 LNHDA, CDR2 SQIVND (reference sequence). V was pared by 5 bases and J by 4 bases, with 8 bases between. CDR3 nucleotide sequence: TGTGCCAGTAGTGATAGGTTCACCGGGGAGCTGTTTTTT. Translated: CASSDRFTGELFF.

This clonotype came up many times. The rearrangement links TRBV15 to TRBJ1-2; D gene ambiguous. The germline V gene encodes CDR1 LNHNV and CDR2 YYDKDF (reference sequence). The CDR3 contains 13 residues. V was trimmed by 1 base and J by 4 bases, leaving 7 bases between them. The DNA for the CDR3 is TGTGCCACCAGCAGAGGAACACCCTATGGCTACACCTTC. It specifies CATSRGTPYGYTF. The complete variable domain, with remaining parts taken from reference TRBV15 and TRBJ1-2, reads DAMVIQNPRYQVTQFGKPVTLSCSQTLNHNVMYWYQQKSSQAPKLLFHYYDKDFNNEADTPDNFQSRRPNTSFCFLDIRSPGLGDTAMYLCATSRGTPYGYTFGSGTRLTVV.